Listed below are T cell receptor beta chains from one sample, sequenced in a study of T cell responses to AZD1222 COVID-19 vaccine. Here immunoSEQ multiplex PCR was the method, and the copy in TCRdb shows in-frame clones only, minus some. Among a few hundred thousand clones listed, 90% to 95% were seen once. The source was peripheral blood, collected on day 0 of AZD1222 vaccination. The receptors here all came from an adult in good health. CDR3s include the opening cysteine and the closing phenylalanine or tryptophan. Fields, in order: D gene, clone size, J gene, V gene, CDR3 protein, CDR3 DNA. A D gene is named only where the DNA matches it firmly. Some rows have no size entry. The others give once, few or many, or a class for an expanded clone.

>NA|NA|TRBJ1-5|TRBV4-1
CASSQESGYNQPQHF
TGCGCCAGCAGCCAGGAGTCGGGGTACAATCAGCCCCAGCATTTT
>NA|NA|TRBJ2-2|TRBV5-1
CASTVQTEGTGELFF
TGCGCCAGCACTGTCCAGACTGAAGGCACCGGGGAGCTGTTTTTT
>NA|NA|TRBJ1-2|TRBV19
CASTANRDTNYGYTF
TGTGCCAGTACCGCAAACAGGGATACTAACTATGGCTACACCTTC
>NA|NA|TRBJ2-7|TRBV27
CASRGVLSYEQYF
TGTGCCAGCAGGGGAGTACTTTCCTACGAGCAGTACTTC
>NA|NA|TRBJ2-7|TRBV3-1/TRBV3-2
CASSPPQGTFIYEQYF
TGTGCCAGCAGCCCCCCTCAGGGGACCTTTATCTACGAGCAGTACTTC
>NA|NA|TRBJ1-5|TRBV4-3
CASSQDWGGNQPQHF
TGCGCCAGCAGCCAAGATTGGGGGGGGAATCAGCCCCAGCATTTT
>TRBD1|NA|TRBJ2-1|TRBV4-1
CASSQVGQGSNEQFF
TGCGCCAGCAGCCAGGTGGGACAGGGGTCCAATGAGCAGTTCTTC
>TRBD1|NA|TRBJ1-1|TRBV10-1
CASSDHRGLNTEAFF
TGCGCCAGCAGTGACCACAGGGGCCTGAACACTGAAGCTTTCTTT
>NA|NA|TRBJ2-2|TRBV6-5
CASKRGADTGELFF
TGTGCCAGCAAGAGGGGGGCGGACACCGGGGAGCTGTTTTTT
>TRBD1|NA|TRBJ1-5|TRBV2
CASSARTGRNNQPQHF
TGTGCCAGCAGTGCCAGGACAGGGAGGAACAATCAGCCCCAGCATTTT
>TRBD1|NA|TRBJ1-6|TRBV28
CASSRQGYNSPLHF
TGTGCCAGCAGTCGACAGGGGTATAATTCACCCCTCCACTTT
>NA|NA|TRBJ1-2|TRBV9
CASSVDAVNYGYTF
TGTGCCAGCAGCGTAGACGCGGTTAACTATGGCTACACCTTC
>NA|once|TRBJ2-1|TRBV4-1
CASSQGTGYNEQFF
TGCGCCAGCAGCCAAGGGACTGGGTACAATGAGCAGTTCTTC
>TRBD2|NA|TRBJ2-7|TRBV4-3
CASSQSGRGREQYF
TGCGCCAGCAGCCAAAGCGGGAGGGGCAGGGAGCAGTACTTC
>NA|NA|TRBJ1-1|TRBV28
CASSRQLPEAFF
TGTGCCAGCAGTCGACAGTTACCTGAAGCTTTCTTT
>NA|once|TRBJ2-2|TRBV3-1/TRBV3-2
CASSQGGSGHRELFF
TGTGCCAGCAGCCAAGGGGGAAGTGGGCACCGGGAGCTGTTTTTT
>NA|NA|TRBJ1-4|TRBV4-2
CASSHGGGRATNEKLFF
TGTGCCAGCAGCCACGGAGGGGGGCGAGCGACTAATGAAAAACTGTTTTTT
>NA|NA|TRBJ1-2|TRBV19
CASRAEGPYGYTF
TGTGCCAGTAGAGCAGAGGGGCCCTATGGCTACACCTTC
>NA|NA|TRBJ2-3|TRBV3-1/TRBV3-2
CASSLRVRSTDTQYF
TGTGCCAGCAGCCTTCGCGTGAGGAGCACAGATACGCAGTATTTT
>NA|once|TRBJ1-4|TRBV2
CASTTGYGEKLFF
TGTGCCAGCACCACAGGGTACGGAGAAAAACTGTTTTTT
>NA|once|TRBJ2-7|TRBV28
CASSLGTTYEQYF
TGTGCCAGCAGTTTAGGGACAACCTACGAGCAGTACTTC
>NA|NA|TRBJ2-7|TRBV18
CASSPGGPSYEQYF
TGTGCCAGCTCACCGGGCGGGCCCTCCTACGAGCAGTACTTC
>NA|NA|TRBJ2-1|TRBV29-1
CSVEGSAAYNEQFF
TGCAGCGTTGAAGGCAGCGCAGCCTACAATGAGCAGTTCTTC
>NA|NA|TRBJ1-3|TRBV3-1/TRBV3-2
CASSPFPQGLRGNTIYF
TGTGCCAGCAGCCCTTTCCCCCAGGGACTTAGAGGAAACACCATATATTTT
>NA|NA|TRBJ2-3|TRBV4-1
CASSSEGGFTDTQYF
TGCGCCAGCAGCTCTGAAGGGGGGTTCACAGATACGCAGTATTTT
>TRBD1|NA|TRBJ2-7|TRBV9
CASSPQTGQGANYEQYF
TGTGCCAGCAGCCCACAGACAGGGCAGGGGGCTAACTACGAGCAGTACTTC
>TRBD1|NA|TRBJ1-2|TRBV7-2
CASSSWTGVNYGYTF
TGTGCCAGCAGCTCCTGGACAGGGGTTAACTATGGCTACACCTTC
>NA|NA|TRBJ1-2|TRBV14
CASSQVRVESYTF
TGTGCCAGCAGCCAAGTGAGGGTCGAGAGCTACACCTTC
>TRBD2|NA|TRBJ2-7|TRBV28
CATGLAGYEQYF
TGTGCCACTGGACTAGCTGGCTACGAGCAGTACTTC
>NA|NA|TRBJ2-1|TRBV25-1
CASRSGRPNEQFF
TGTGCCAGCAGAAGCGGGCGACCCAATGAGCAGTTCTTC
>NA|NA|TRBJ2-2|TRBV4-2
CASSQEVPQPNTGELFF
TGTGCCAGCAGCCAAGAGGTCCCCCAGCCGAACACCGGGGAGCTGTTTTTT
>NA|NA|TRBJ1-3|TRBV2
CAMRRGLGNTIYF
TGTGCCATGCGACGGGGTCTAGGAAACACCATATATTTT
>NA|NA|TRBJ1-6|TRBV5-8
CASSLEVTYNSPLHF
TGTGCCAGCAGCCTCGAAGTGACCTATAATTCACCCCTCCACTTT
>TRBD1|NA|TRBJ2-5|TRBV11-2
CASSLDLGQGRWETQYF
TGTGCCAGCAGCTTAGATCTTGGACAGGGACGATGGGAGACCCAGTACTTC
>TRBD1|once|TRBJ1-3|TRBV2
CASSEGQRNTIYF
TGTGCCAGCAGTGAGGGACAGAGAAACACCATATATTTT
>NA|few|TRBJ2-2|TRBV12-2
CASRLSRQGDTGELFF
TGTGCAAGTCGCTTATCGCGACAGGGAGACACCGGGGAGCTGTTTTTT
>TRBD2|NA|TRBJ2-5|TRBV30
CAWSRIAGKETQYF
TGTGCCTGGAGTCGAATAGCGGGAAAAGAGACCCAGTACTTC
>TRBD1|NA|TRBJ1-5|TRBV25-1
CASGPTGGGRPQHF
TGTGCCAGCGGACCCACAGGGGGGGGTCGGCCCCAGCATTTT
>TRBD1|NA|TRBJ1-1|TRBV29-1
CSVQGSSWSEAFF
TGCAGCGTACAGGGGAGTTCGTGGTCAGAAGCTTTCTTT
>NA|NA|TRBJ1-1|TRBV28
CASNEEGGNTEAFF
TGTGCCAGCAACGAAGAAGGGGGAAACACTGAAGCTTTCTTT
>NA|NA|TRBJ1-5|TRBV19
CASTPGGTGGWPQHF
TGTGCCAGTACCCCTGGGGGAACAGGAGGCTGGCCCCAGCATTTT
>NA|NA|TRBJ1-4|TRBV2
CASSERWGGNEKLFF
TGTGCCAGCAGTGAACGGTGGGGGGGGAATGAAAAACTGTTTTTT
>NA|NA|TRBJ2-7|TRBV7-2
CASSLARDYEQYF
TGTGCCAGCAGCTTAGCGCGGGATTACGAGCAGTACTTC
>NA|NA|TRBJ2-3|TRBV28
CASTALGTQYF
TGTGCCAGCACCGCTCTGGGTACGCAGTATTTT
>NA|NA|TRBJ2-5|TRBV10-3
CAISAQVGNQETQYF
TGTGCCATCAGTGCCCAGGTGGGAAACCAAGAGACCCAGTACTTC
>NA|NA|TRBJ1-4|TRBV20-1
CSATRREKLFF
TGCAGTGCGACCCGACGGGAAAAACTGTTTTTT
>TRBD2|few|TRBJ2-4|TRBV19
CASSIWGEGKNIQYF
TGTGCCAGTAGTATTTGGGGGGAGGGCAAAAACATTCAGTACTTC
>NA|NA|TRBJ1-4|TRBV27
CASRSLQGGEKLFF
TGTGCCAGCAGGTCCCTACAGGGAGGTGAAAAACTGTTTTTT
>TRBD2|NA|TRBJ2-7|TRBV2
CASIPGTSGGYEQYF
TGTGCCAGCATTCCAGGGACTAGCGGGGGATACGAGCAGTACTTC
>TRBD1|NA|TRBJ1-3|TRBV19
CASSVRTGRTGNTIYF
TGTGCCAGTAGTGTAAGGACAGGGAGGACGGGAAACACCATATATTTT
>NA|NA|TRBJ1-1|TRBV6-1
CASSEVSGSAFF
TGTGCCAGCAGTGAAGTGTCAGGCAGCGCTTTCTTT
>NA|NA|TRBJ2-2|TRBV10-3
CAGGADGGELFF
TGTGCCGGCGGGGCAGATGGCGGGGAGCTGTTTTTT
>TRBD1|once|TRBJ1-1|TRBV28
CASSLGQGNSAFF
TGTGCCAGCAGTCTCGGACAGGGGAATTCAGCTTTCTTT
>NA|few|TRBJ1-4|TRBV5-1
CASSPEAGAGKLFF
TGCGCCAGCAGTCCGGAAGCGGGGGCCGGGAAACTGTTTTTT
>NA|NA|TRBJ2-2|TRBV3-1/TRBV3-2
CASSQRDLRGELFF
TGTGCCAGCAGCCAACGGGATCTTAGGGGGGAGCTGTTTTTT
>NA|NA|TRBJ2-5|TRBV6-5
CASTPRREETQYF
TGTGCCAGCACCCCGCGGCGAGAAGAGACCCAGTACTTC
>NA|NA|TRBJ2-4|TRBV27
CASSLVMGNIQYF
TGTGCCAGCAGTTTGGTCATGGGGAACATTCAGTACTTC
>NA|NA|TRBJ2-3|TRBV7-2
CASSFGSMTTITDTQYF
TGTGCCAGCAGCTTTGGGTCTATGACTACTATCACAGATACGCAGTATTTT
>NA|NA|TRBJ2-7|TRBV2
CASNTGSSYEQYF
TGTGCCAGCAACACAGGCAGCTCCTACGAGCAGTACTTC
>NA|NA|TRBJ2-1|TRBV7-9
CASSSGPASYNEQFF
TGTGCCAGCAGCTCGGGACCGGCCTCCTACAATGAGCAGTTCTTC